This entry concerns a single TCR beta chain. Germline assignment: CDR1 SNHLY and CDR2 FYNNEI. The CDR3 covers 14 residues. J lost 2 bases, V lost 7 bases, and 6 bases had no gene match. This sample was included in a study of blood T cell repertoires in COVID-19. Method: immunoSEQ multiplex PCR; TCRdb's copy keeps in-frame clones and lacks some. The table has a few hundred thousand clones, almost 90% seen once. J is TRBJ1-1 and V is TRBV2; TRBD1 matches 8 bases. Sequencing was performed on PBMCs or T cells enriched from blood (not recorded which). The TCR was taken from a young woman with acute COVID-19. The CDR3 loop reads CASIDRGGNTEAFF. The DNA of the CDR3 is TGTGCCAGCATCGACAGGGGTGGAAACACTGAAGCTTTCTTT.